This TCR beta chain was sequenced in a study of blood T cell repertoires in COVID-19. The data were produced by immunoSEQ multiplex PCR, yet TCRdb's version contains in-frame clones alone and is incomplete. The repertoire consists of 130,000 or so clones, with 81% occurring once and the leading ten covering almost 8.5%. There are 14 residues in the CDR3. Germline assignment: CDR1 SQVTM and CDR2 ANQGSEA. With 4 bases clipped from V and 5 bases from J, the junction kept 6 bases outside the gene matches. This clonotype was obtained from a woman aged 60-75 years with active or convalescent COVID-19. The material sequenced was peripheral blood. The genes are TRBV29-1 and TRBJ2-5; 11 bases are a match to TRBD2. DNA of the CDR3: TGCAGCGTTGGAACTAGCGGGAGTAGGGAGACCCAGTACTTC. Encoded protein: CSVGTSGSRETQYF.